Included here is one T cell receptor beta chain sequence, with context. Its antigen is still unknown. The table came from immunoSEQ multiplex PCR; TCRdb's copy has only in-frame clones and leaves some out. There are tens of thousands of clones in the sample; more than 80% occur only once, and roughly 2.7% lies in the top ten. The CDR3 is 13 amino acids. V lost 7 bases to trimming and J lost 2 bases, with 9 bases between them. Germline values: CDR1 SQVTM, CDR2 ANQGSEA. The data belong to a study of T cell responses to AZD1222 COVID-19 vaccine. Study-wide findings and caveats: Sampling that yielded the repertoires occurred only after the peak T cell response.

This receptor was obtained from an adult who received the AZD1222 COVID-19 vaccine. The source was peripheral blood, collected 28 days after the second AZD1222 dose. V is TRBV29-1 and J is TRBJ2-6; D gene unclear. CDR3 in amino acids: CSAKEPGANVLTF. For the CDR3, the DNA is TGCAGCGCTAAAGAACCTGGGGCCAACGTCCTGACTTTC.